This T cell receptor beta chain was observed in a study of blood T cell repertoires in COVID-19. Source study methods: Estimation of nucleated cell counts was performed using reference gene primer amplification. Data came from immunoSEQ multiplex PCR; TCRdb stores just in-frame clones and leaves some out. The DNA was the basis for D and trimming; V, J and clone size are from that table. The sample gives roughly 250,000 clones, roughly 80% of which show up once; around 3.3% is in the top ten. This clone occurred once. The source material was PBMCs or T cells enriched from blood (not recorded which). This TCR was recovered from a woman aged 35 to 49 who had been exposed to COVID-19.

The CDR3 reads CSVTPQRGGRETQYF. CDR3 bases: TGCAGCGTTACACCCCAGCGGGGGGGCCGGGAGACCCAGTACTTC. V and J are TRBV29-1 and TRBJ2-5; 10 bases are shared with TRBD2. J lost 5 bases, V lost 5 bases, and 11 bases had no gene match. Per germline, CDR1 SQVTM and CDR2 ANQGSEA. The CDR3 runs to 15 residues.